This TCR beta chain was retrieved from a study of blood T cells in healthy people across ages. Caucasian, healthy and from Russia, the donors were aged between 6 and 90. Study results and limitations: PBMCs left unsorted prevented a conclusive naive versus antigen-experienced comparison.

The length of the CDR3 is 17 residues. Trimming cost V 4 bases and J 2 bases; bases outside gene matches: 11. Germline V gene lookup returns CDR1 SGHTA and CDR2 FQGTGA. Worth noting for this clonotype: Its antigen is undetermined.

For the second PCR, which ran for about 7 to 12 cycles, a sample-barcoded 5' primer and a J-beta primer mix were used. A template-switch adaptor containing 12 random nucleotides labeled each cDNA molecule. TCRdb independently ran MiXCR on the 5' RACE reads; one entry per CDR3 protein. The sample records about 1.5 million distinct CDR3 sequences, roughly 43% being singletons. This TCR was recovered from a young woman in good health. What was sequenced was blood. V usage is TRBV7-3 and J usage is TRBJ2-3; 8 positions match TRBD1. As DNA, the CDR3 is TGTGCCAGCAGCTCCCGGGACAGGAGGCTTCACACAGATACGCAGTATTTT. Encoded protein: CASSSRDRRLHTDTQYF.